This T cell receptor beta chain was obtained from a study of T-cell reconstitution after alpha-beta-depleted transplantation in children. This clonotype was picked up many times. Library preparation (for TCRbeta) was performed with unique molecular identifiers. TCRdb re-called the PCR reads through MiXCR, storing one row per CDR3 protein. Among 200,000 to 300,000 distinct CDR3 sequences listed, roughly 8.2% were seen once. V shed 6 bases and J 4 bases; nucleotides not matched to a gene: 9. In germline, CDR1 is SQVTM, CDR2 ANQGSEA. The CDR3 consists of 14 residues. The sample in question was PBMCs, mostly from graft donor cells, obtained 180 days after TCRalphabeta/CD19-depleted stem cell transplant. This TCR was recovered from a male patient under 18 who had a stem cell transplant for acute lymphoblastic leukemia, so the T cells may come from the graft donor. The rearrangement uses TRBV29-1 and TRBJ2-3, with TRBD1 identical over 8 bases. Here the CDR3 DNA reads TGCAGCGTAACCCGGACAGGGAAGGCAGATACGCAGTATTTT. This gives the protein CSVTRTGKADTQYF.